These 19 T cell receptor beta chains came from one sample sequenced in a study of radiotherapy plus CTLA-4 blockade in lung cancer. Repertoires were generated with immunoSEQ multiplex PCR, while TCRdb's copy carries only in-frame clones and drops some. Altogether over 80,000 clones are present, roughly 80% being singletons, with the ten largest covering 0.82%. This specimen consisted of peripheral blood, obtained from a patient treated with radiotherapy plus ipilimumab. The receptors here all came from a human donor with non-small cell lung cancer who had stable disease on radiotherapy plus ipilimumab.

This chain joins TRBV9 and TRBJ2-7; D remains unclear. The CDR3 is 14 residues long. CDR1 and CDR2 (germline): SGDLS, YYNGEE. Trimming removed 2 bases from V and 0 bases from J, with 9 bases in between. The CDR3 sequence is CASSVSLVSYEQYF. CDR3 bases: TGTGCCAGCAGCGTCTCACTCGTCTCCTACGAGCAGTACTTC.

A few counts support this clone. CDR3 loop: CASARDREATQYF. Here the CDR3 DNA reads TGTGCTAGTGCTCGGGACAGGGAAGCGACCCAGTACTTC. V is TRBV12-5 and J is TRBJ2-5, with TRBD1 matching 9 bases. Germline assignment: CDR1 LGHNT and CDR2 FRNRAP. This CDR3 has 13 amino acids. V was pared by 7 bases and J by 7 bases, with 7 bases of the junction left unmatched.

V is TRBV7-2 and J is TRBJ2-7; D is undetermined. The V end was cut by 6 bases, the J end by 0 bases, with 15 bases between. The germline gives CDR1 SGHTA, CDR2 FQGNSA. The CDR3 is 15 amino acids. The DNA for the CDR3 is TGTGCCAGCAGAGAGCGTAGGCCAAGCTCCTACGAGCAGTACTTC. It specifies CASRERRPSSYEQYF. Filled out from reference TRBV7-2 and TRBJ2-7, the complete variable domain reads GAGVSQSPSNKVTEKGKDVELRCDPISGHTALYWYRQSLGQGLEFLIYFQGNSAPDKSGLPSDRFSAERTGGSVSTLTIQRTQQEDSAVYLCASRERRPSSYEQYFGPGTRLTVT.

The rearrangement links TRBV28 to TRBJ1-6, with D tentatively TRBD1 (6 bases). V lost 6 bases, J lost 1 base, and 13 bases lay in between. This CDR3 has 16 residues. Per the germline V gene, CDR1 is MDHEN and CDR2 is SYDVKM. As DNA, the CDR3 is TGTGCCAGCAGCTTCCAGGGGAATTCCTATAATTCACCCCTCCACTTT. It translates to CASSFQGNSYNSPLHF.

A word on this clone: Other DNA variants within this sample encode the same CDR3. The genes are TRBV19 and TRBJ2-6; tentative D call: TRBD1 (5 bases). Germline V gene sequence: CDR1 LNHDA, CDR2 SQIVND (reference sequence). Trimming shortened V by 8 bases and J by 0 bases, and 11 bases separated the two germline ends. The CDR3 contains 15 residues. The DNA of the CDR3 is TGTGCCAGTCGCGGACACGGCTCTGGGGCCAACGTCCTGACTTTC. It yields the protein CASRGHGSGANVLTF.

The V gene is TRBV5-1, the J gene TRBJ1-4, with TRBD1 matching over 9 bases. The V and J ends lost 4 bases and 7 bases, in that order; junction bases with no gene match: 8. Germline CDR1 is SGHRS and CDR2 is YFSETQ. The CDR3 is 15 amino acids. DNA for the CDR3: TGCGCCAGCAGCCCCCGGGACAGGGAGACTGAAAAACTGTTTTTT. Protein sequence: CASSPRDRETEKLFF.

The chain recombines TRBV2 with TRBJ2-2; either TRBD1 or TRBD2 may supply D (5 bases each). CDR1 is SNHLY and CDR2 is FYNNEI in the germline V gene. Trimming left V 8 bases short and J 7 bases short, with 14 bases between. CDR3 length: 13 residues. The CDR3 DNA reads as TGTGCCAGCCTGGGACCTCCGGTCGGGGAGCTGTTTTTT. Translating it yields CASLGPPVGELFF.

This clone was seen once. The chain couples TRBV4-2 to TRBJ2-1, with 10 bases matching TRBD2. The CDR3 has 14 residues. Germline assignment: CDR1 LGHNA and CDR2 YNFKEQ. The V gene end was trimmed by 6 bases and the J gene end by 10 bases; junction bases not matched to a gene: 9. The CDR3 bases are TGTGCCAGCAGGCGCTCCACGACTAGCGGGGAGCAGTTCTTC. Its protein product is CASRRSTTSGEQFF.

The chain carries TRBV27 and TRBJ2-7, with a possible D match to TRBD1 (5 bases). Trimming removed 5 bases from V and 1 base from J, with 9 bases in between. CDR1 is MNHEY and CDR2 is SMNVEV in the germline V gene (reference sequence). The CDR3 contains 13 residues. DNA of the CDR3: TGTGCCAGCAGTACAGACAGTTCCTACGAGCAGTACTTC. Its protein is CASSTDSSYEQYF.

The chain couples TRBV7-3 to TRBJ2-7; no definite D call. V was pared by 2 bases and J by 1 base, with 6 bases between. The CDR3 contains 13 residues. From germline, CDR1 is SGHTA and CDR2 FQGTGA. CDR3 sequence reads: CASSLERSYEQYF. Written as DNA, the CDR3 is TGTGCCAGCAGCTTAGAACGGTCCTACGAGCAGTACTTC.

To note about this clone: Other nucleotide sequences from this sample produce the same CDR3. V gene TRBV6-1 combines with J gene TRBJ1-5, with D possibly TRBD1 on 6 matching bases. There are 14 residues in the CDR3. Germline V lookup: CDR1 MNHNS, CDR2 SASEGT. V lost 3 bases and J 5 bases, leaving 11 bases between the germline ends. The CDR3 protein is CASSEGTPYQPQHF. DNA for the CDR3: TGTGCCAGCAGTGAGGGGACACCTTATCAGCCCCAGCATTTT.

This clone occurred once. The chain employs TRBV30 and TRBJ1-6, with a tentative D call TRBD1 (6 bases). Germline values: CDR1 GTSNPN, CDR2 SVGIG (reference sequence). Between the trimmed V and J ends, which lost 7 bases and 6 bases, there was a span of 13 bases. CDR3 size: 13 residues. The CDR3 loop reads CASTQGTNSPLHF. DNA for the CDR3: TGTGCCTCAACCCAGGGGACTAATTCACCCCTCCACTTT.

The V call is TRBV6-6, the J call TRBJ1-6, with 10 bases that match TRBD1. V shed 7 bases and J 7 bases; nucleotides not matched to a gene: 7. From germline, CDR1 is MNHNY and CDR2 SVGAGI (reference sequence). The CDR3 consists of 15 residues. Written as DNA, the CDR3 is TGTGCCAGCAAGGGGGGGACAGGGGTCAATTCACCCCTCCACTTT. It specifies CASKGGTGVNSPLHF.

The CDR3 DNA follows: TGTGCCAGCAGCTTGCCGGATAGCAATCAGCCCCAGCATTTT. It yields the protein CASSLPDSNQPQHF. This chain connects TRBV7-8 to TRBJ1-5; no clear D. Germline V gene lookup returns CDR1 SGHVS and CDR2 FQNEAQ. The CDR3 is made up of 14 amino acids. Trimming pared 3 bases from V and 0 bases from J, leaving 6 bases between.

The chain uses TRBV7-6 and TRBJ2-1; 10 bases are shared with TRBD1. Trimming at V came to 3 bases and at J to 5 bases, leaving 1 base not matched to a gene. There are 14 residues in the CDR3. CDR1 is SGHVS and CDR2 is FNYEAQ in the germline V gene. The CDR3 region has the DNA TGTGCCAGCAGCTTGGGACAGGGGAACAATGAGCAGTTCTTC. Protein sequence: CASSLGQGNNEQFF.

V gene TRBV13 combines with J gene TRBJ1-4, with 10 bases identical to TRBD1. The CDR3 runs 15 residues. Per germline, CDR1 PRHDT and CDR2 FYEKMQ (reference sequence). Trimming removed 4 bases from V and 6 bases from J; junction bases left unmatched: 5. The CDR3 reads CASSSSGTGDEKLFF. Here the CDR3 DNA reads TGTGCCAGCAGCTCGTCCGGGACAGGGGATGAAAAACTGTTTTTT.

The chain carries TRBV29-1 and TRBJ2-7, with no clear D. The germline V gene encodes CDR1 SQVTM and CDR2 ANQGSEA. V lost 4 bases, J lost 3 bases, and 7 bases lay in between. The CDR3 length is 11 residues. The CDR3 sequence is CSVVYGYEQYF. CDR3 DNA sequence: TGCAGCGTTGTCTACGGCTACGAGCAGTACTTC.

This clone was picked up a small number of times. The V gene is TRBV5-5, the J gene TRBJ1-2; TRBD1 might be the D (5 bases). The CDR3 length is 14 residues. With 4 bases removed from V and 1 base from J, the gap between germline ends came to 11 bases. CDR1 and CDR2 (germline): SGHKS, YYEKEE (reference sequence). The CDR3 region has the DNA TGTGCCAGCAGCCGCCCAGGGATTAACTATGGCTACACCTTC. This encodes CASSRPGINYGYTF.

This sequence joins TRBV5-5 and TRBJ1-1; D gene uncertain. The V gene's germline CDR1 is SGHKS and CDR2 YYEKEE (reference sequence). Trimming shortened V by 3 bases and J by 1 base, and 13 bases separated the two germline ends. The CDR3 runs 15 residues. The CDR3 loop is CASSSRVAENTEAFF. CDR3 bases: TGTGCCAGCAGCTCCCGGGTGGCAGAGAACACTGAAGCTTTCTTT. Together with reference TRBV5-5 and TRBJ1-1, the CDR3 gives the full variable domain: DAGVTQSPTHLIKTRGQQVTLRCSPISGHKSVSWYQQVLGQGPQFIFQYYEKEERGRGNFPDRFSARQFPNYSSELNVNALLLGDSALYLCASSSRVAENTEAFFGQGTRLTVV.